This T cell receptor (beta chain) appears in the sequencing data of a study of graft-versus-host responses after intestinal transplantation. About this clone itself: Its specificity is unknown.

Only in-frame clones appear in the TCRdb table, and some are missing; sequencing was by immunoSEQ multiplex PCR. The profile covers 90,000 to 120,000 clones, with about nine tenths appearing a single time and around 0.7% taken by the ten largest. There are 15 residues in the CDR3. Sequences were derived from unstimulated CD4+ T cells sorted from spleen or lymph node cells, sampled before transplant. The chain joins TRBV21-1 to TRBJ1-4; the table's D call, TRBD1, was not checked against the DNA. TRBV21-1 is marked as a pseudogene. This TCR derives from a human donor who was the organ donor for an intestinal transplant. This chain's CDR3 is CASSTTQGAHEKLFF. CDR3 coding DNA: TGTGCCAGCAGCACGACACAGGGGGCGCATGAAAAACTGTTTTTT.